Included here is one T cell receptor (beta chain) sequence, with context. Its matching antigen is unknown. Assay: immunoSEQ multiplex PCR; the TCRdb copy retains only in-frame clones and omits some. The sample yields fewer than 60,000 clones, roughly 93% seen once. This record belongs to a study of cytomegalovirus exposure and HLA in healthy donors. V lost 1 base, J lost 4 bases, and 5 bases stayed unmatched. CDR3 length: 16 residues. The germline CDR1 and CDR2 sequences are SGHRS and YFSETQ. Overall study findings and caveats: TCR beta chains numbering about 160 were designated cytomegalovirus-associated. A later analysis found first-cohort TCR clusters tended to co-occur in the 90 to 150 validation repertoires. CMV antigen specificity was confirmed in vitro for a few CMV-associated chains.

The receptor was isolated from a young woman in good health and CMV-seropositive. The chain joins TRBV5-1 to TRBJ2-4; 10 nucleotides match TRBD2. The sample consisted of PBMCs. The CDR3 region is CASSLSWTSGKNIQYF. The CDR3 region has the DNA TGCGCCAGCAGCTTGAGTTGGACTAGCGGAAAAAACATTCAGTACTTC.